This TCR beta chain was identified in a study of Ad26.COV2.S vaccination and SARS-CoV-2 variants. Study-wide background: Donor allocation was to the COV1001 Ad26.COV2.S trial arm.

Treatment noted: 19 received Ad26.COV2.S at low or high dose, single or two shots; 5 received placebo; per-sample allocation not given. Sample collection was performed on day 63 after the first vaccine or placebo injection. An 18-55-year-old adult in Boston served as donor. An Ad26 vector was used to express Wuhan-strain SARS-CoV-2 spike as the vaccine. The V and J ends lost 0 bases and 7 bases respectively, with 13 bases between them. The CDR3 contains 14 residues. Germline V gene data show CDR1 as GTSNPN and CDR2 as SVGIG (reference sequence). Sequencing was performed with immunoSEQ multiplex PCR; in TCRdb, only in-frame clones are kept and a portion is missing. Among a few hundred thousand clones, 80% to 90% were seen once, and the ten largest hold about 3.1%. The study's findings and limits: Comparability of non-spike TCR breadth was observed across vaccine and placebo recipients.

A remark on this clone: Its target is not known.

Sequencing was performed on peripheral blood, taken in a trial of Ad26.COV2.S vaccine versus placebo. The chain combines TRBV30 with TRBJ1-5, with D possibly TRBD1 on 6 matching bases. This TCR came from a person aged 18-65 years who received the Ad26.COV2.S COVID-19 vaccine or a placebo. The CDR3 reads CAWSVGQGQQPQHF. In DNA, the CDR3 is TGTGCCTGGAGTGTAGGGCAGGGACAACAGCCCCAGCATTTT.